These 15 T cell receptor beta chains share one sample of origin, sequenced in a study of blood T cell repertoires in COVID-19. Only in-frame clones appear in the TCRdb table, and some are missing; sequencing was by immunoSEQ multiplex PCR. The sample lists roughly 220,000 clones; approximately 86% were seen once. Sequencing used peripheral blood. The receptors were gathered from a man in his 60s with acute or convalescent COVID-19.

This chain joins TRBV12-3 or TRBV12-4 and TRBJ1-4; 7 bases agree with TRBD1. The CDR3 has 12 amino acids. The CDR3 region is CVTGQGNEKLFF. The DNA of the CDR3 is TGTGTGACAGGGCAGGGTAATGAAAAACTGTTTTTT.

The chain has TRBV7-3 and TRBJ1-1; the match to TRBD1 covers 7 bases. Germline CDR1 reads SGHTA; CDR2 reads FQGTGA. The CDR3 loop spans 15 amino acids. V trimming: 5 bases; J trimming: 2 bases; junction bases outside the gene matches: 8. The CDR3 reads CASSLGQDINTEAFF. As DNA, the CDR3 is TGTGCCAGCAGCCTTGGACAGGACATAAACACTGAAGCTTTCTTT.

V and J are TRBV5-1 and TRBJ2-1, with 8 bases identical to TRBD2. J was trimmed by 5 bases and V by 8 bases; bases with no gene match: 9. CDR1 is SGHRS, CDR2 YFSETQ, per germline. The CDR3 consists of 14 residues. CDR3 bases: TGCGCCAGTGCGGGGGGCCCATCGAACAATGAGCAGTTCTTC. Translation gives CASAGGPSNNEQFF.

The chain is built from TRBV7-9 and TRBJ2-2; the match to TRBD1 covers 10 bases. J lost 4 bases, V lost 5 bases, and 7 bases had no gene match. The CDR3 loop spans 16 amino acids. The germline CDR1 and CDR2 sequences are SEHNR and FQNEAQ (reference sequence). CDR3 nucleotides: TGTGCCAGCAGCCATACGGGACAGGGGTTCACCGGGGAGCTGTTTTTT. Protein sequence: CASSHTGQGFTGELFF.

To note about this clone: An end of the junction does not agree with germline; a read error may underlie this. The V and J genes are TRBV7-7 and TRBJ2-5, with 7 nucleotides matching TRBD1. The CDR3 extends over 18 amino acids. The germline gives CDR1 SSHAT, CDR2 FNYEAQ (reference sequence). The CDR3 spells CASSLAQPGQLIQETQYF. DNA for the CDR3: TGTGCCAGCAGCCTAGCTCAACCGGGACAGCTAATCCAAGAGACCCAGTACTTC.

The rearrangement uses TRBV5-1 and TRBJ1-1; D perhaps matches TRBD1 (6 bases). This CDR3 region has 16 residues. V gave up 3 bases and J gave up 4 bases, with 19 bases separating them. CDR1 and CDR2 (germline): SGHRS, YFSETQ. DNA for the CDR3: TGCGCCAGCAGCTCGACGAACCAGGGGTCGAGCACTGAAGCTTTCTTT. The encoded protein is CASSSTNQGSSTEAFF.

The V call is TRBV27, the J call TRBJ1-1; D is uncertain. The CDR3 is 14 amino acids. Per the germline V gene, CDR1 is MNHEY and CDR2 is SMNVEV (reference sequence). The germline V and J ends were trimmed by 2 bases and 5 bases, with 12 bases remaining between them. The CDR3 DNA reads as TGTGCCAGCAGTTTAGGGCTGGGTTTTACTGAAGCTTTCTTT. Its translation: CASSLGLGFTEAFF.

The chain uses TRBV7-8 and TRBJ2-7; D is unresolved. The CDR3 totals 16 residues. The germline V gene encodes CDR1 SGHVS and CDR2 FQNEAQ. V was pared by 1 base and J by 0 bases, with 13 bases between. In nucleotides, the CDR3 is TGTGCCAGCAGCTTAGGCCCGGAGCCCAGCTCCTACGAGCAGTACTTC. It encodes CASSLGPEPSSYEQYF.

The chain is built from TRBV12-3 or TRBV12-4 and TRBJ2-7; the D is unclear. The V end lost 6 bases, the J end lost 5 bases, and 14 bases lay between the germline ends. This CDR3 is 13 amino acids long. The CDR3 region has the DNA TGTGCCAGCAGAAAGGATGTTCGGGACGAGCAGTACTTC. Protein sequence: CASRKDVRDEQYF.

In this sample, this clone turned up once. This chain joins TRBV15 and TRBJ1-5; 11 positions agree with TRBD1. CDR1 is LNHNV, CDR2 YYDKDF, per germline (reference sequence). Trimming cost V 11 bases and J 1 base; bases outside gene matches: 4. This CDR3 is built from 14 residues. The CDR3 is CAAGTGGSNQPQHF. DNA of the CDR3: TGTGCCGCGGGGACAGGGGGAAGCAATCAGCCCCAGCATTTT.

The CDR3 reads CASSSAGGRTDNEQFF. The CDR3 nucleotides are TGTGCCAGCAGTTCAGCGGGGGGGCGGACAGACAATGAGCAGTTCTTC. The V call is TRBV6-5, the J call TRBJ2-1; TRBD2 agrees at 10 bases. This CDR3 has 16 amino acids. The V gene's germline CDR1 is MNHEY and CDR2 SVGAGI. V was pared by 4 bases and J by 5 bases, with 8 bases of the junction left unmatched.

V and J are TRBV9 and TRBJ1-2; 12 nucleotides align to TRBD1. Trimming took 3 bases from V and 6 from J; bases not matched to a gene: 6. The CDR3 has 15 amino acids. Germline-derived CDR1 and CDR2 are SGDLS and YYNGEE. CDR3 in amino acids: CASSGLGTGGDGYTF. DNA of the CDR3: TGTGCCAGCAGCGGTCTCGGGACAGGGGGCGATGGCTACACCTTC.

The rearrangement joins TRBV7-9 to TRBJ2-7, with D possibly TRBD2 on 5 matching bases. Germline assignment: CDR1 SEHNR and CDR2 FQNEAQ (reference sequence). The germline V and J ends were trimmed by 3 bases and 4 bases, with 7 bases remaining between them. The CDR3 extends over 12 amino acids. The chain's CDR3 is CASSFGVYEQYF. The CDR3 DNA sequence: TGTGCCAGCAGCTTCGGGGTTTACGAGCAGTACTTC. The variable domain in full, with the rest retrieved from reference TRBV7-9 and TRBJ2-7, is DTGVSQNPRHKITKRGQNVTFRCDPISEHNRLYWYRQTLGQGPEFLTYFQNEAQLEKSRLLSDRFSAERPKGSFSTLEIQRTEQGDSAMYLCASSFGVYEQYFGPGTRLTVT.

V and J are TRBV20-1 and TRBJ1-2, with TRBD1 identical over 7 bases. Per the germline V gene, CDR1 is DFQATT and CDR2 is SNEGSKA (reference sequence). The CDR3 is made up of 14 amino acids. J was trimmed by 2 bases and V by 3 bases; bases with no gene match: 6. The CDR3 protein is CSASDSRGNYGYTF. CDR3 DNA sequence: TGCAGTGCTAGTGATTCCAGGGGGAACTATGGCTACACCTTC.

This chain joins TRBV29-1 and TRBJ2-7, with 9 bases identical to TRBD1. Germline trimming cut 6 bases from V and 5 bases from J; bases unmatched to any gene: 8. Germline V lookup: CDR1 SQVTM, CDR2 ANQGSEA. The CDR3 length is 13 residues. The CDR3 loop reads CSVFETGGHEQYF. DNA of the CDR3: TGCAGCGTATTCGAAACAGGGGGCCACGAGCAGTACTTC.